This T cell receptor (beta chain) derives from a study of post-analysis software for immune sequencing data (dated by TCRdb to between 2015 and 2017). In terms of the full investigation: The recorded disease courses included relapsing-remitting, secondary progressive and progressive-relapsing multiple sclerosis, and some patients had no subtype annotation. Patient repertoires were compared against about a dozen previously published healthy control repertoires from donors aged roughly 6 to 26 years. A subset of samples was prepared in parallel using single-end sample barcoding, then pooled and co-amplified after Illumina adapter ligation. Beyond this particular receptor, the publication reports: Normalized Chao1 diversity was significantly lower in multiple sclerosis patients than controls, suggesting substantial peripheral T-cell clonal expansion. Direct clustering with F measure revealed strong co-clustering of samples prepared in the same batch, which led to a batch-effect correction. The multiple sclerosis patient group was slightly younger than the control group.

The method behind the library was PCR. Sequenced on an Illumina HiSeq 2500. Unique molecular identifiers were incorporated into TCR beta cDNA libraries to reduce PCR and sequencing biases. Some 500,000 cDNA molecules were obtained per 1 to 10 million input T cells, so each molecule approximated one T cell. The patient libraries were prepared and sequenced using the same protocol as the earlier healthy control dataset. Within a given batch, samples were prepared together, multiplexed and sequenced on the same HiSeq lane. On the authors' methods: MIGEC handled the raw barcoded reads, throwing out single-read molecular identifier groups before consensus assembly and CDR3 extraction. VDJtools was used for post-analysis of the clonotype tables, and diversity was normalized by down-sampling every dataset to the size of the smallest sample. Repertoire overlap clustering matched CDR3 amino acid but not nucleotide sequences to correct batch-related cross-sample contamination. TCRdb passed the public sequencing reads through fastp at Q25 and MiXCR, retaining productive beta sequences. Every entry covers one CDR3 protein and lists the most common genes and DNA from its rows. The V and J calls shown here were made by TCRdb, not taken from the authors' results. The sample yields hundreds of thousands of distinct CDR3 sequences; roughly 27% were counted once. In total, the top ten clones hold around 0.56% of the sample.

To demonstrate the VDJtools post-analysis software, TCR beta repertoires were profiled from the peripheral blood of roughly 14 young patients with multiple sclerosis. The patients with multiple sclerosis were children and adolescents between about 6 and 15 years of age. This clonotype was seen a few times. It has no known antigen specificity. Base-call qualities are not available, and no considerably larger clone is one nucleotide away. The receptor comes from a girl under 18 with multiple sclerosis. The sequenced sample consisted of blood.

The CDR3 reads CASSHGGGGSTDTQYF. The nucleotides are TGCGCCAGCAGCCATGGTGGGGGCGGAAGCACAGATACGCAGTATTTT. The chain uses TRBV5-1 and TRBJ2-3; perhaps TRBD1 is the D gene, with 6 bases matching. Including the terminal cysteine and phenylalanine, the CDR3 comprises 16 residues. The kept DNA is CDR3 alone, 48 bases in frame from the first base. A distance of 15 bases separates the germline ends of V and J, which lose 4 bases and 0 bases respectively. The germline V gene sets CDR1 to SGHRS and CDR2 to YFSETQ.